The rows below give T cell receptor beta chains drawn from one sample of a study of T cell repertoires in cytomegalovirus infection. TCRdb reanalysed the reads using MiXCR and keeps one entry per CDR3 protein. Seen here are more than 400,000 distinct CDR3 sequences, approximately 26% observed once, and the top ten hold about 13%. The specimen sequenced was PBMCs. The source is a human donor in good health (CMV status not recorded). Some clones in this sample may be carry-over from other donors' samples. Each CDR3 is given with its conserved first and last residue. A D gene is named only where the DNA matches it firmly. Some rows mark clone size as missing; the rest say once, few, many or name a class of expanded clone.

abundance,d_gene,j_gene,len,v_gene,CDR3aa,CDR3nt
.,TRBD1,TRBJ1-1,16,TRBV7-8,CASSLPQGARATEAFF,TGTGCCAGCAGCTTACCCCAGGGGGCGAGGGCCACTGAAGCTTTCTTT
few,TRBD1,TRBJ1-1,16,TRBV28,CASSPLGQGSNTEAFF,TGTGCCAGCAGTCCTCTAGGACAGGGGTCTAACACTGAAGCTTTCTTT
few,TRBD2,TRBJ2-5,15,TRBV20-1,CSASGASGYQETQYF,TGCAGTGCTAGTGGGGCTAGCGGCTACCAAGAGACCCAGTACTTC
.,TRBD2,TRBJ2-5,18,TRBV15,CATSRPIWSGRADETQYF,TGTGCCACCAGCAGGCCCATCTGGAGCGGGAGGGCCGATGAGACCCAGTACTTC
.,TRBD2,TRBJ2-1,17,TRBV19,CASTVKGTGGTYNEQFF,TGTGCCAGTACCGTAAAGGGTACGGGGGGAACCTACAATGAGCAGTTCTTC
few,.,TRBJ1-5,18,TRBV7-6,CASSPRQRTRNSNQPQHF,TGTGCCAGCAGCCCCCGACAGAGAACGAGGAATAGCAATCAGCCCCAGCATTTT
few,.,TRBJ2-3,14,TRBV27,CASSLISSTDTQYF,TGTGCCAGCAGTTTAATTAGCAGCACAGATACGCAGTATTTT
.,TRBD1,TRBJ1-3,18,TRBV7-9,CASSSPGQNPLEGNTIYF,TGTGCCAGCAGCTCACCGGGACAGAACCCTTTGGAAGGAAACACCATATATTTT
.,TRBD2,TRBJ2-3,17,TRBV7-2,CASSGRSTSGRPDTQYF,TGTGCCAGCAGCGGAAGGTCGACTAGCGGGAGGCCAGATACGCAGTATTTT
.,.,TRBJ1-1,14,TRBV7-3,CASTPGGGHTEAFF,TGTGCCAGCACCCCGGGTGGGGGCCACACTGAAGCTTTCTTT
.,TRBD1,TRBJ2-1,14,TRBV28,CASARDRVPNEQFF,TGTGCCAGCGCCAGGGACAGGGTTCCCAATGAGCAGTTCTTC
.,.,TRBJ1-4,15,TRBV6-5,CASSPQGIFNEKLFF,TGTGCCAGCAGTCCCCAGGGTATATTCAATGAAAAACTGTTTTTT
few,.,TRBJ2-1,15,TRBV6-2/TRBV6-3,CASTETGLDYNEQFF,TGTGCCAGCACTGAAACAGGGTTGGACTACAATGAGCAGTTCTTC